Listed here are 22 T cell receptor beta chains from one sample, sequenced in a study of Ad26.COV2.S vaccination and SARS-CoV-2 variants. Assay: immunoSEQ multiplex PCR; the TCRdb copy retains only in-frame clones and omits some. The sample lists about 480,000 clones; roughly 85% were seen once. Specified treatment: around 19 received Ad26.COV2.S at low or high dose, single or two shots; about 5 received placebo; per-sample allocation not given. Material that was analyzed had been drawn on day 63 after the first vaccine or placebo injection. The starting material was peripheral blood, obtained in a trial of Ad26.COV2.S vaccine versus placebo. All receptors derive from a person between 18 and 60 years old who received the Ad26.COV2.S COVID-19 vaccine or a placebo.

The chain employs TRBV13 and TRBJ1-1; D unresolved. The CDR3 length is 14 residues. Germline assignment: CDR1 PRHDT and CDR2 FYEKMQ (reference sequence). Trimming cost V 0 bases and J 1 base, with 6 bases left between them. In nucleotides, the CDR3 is TGTGCCAGCAGCTTAGGGCAGAAGAACACTGAAGCTTTCTTT. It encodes CASSLGQKNTEAFF. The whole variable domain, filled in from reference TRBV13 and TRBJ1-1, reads AAGVIQSPRHLIKEKRETATLKCYPIPRHDTVYWYQQGPGQDPQFLISFYEKMQSDKGSIPDRFSAQQFSDYHSELNMSSLELGDSALYFCASSLGQKNTEAFFGQGTRLTVV.

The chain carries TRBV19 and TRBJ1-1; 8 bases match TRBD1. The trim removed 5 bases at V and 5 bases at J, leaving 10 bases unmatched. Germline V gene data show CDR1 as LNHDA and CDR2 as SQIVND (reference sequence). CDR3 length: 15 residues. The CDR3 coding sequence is TGTGCCAGTAGTGTACACAGGGGGGCTGGAACTGAAGCTTTCTTT. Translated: CASSVHRGAGTEAFF.

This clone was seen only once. CDR3 bases: TGTGCCAGCAGCCAGAGGGGGACAGGGGGCACGGGAAACACCATATATTTT. Translation gives CASSQRGTGGTGNTIYF. The chain recombines TRBV7-8 with TRBJ1-3; 12 nucleotides agree with TRBD1. Germline CDR1 and CDR2: SGHVS and FQNEAQ. V shed 5 bases and J 4 bases; nucleotides not matched to a gene: 9. This CDR3 comprises 17 residues. Using reference TRBV7-8 and TRBJ1-3 for the parts outside the CDR3, the full variable domain is GAGVSQSPRYKVAKRGQDVALRCDPISGHVSLFWYQQALGQGPEFLTYFQNEAQLDKSGLPSDRFFAERPEGSVSTLKIQRTQQEDSAVYLCASSQRGTGGTGNTIYFGEGSWLTVV.

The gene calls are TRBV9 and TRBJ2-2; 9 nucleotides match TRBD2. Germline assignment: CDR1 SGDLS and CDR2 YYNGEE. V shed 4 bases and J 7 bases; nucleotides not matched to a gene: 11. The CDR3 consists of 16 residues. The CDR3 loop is CASSTRLAVPGGELFF. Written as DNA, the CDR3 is TGTGCCAGCAGCACCCGACTAGCGGTGCCCGGCGGGGAGCTGTTTTTT.

The CDR3 coding sequence is TGTGCCAGCAGTACGGCCGTTATGAGGACAGAAGACTACGAGCAGTACTTC. This gives the protein CASSTAVMRTEDYEQYF. The rearrangement uses TRBV28 and TRBJ2-7, with D tentatively TRBD1 (6 bases). Germline values: CDR1 MDHEN, CDR2 SYDVKM. The CDR3 contains 17 residues. The V end lost 5 bases, the J end lost 3 bases, and 23 bases lay between the germline ends.

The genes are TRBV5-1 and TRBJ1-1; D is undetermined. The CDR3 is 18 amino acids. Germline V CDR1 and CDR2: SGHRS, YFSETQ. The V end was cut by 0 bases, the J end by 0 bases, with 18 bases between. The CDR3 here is CASSLGWGFHDMNTEAFF. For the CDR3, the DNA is TGCGCCAGCAGCTTGGGTTGGGGATTTCACGATATGAACACTGAAGCTTTCTTT.

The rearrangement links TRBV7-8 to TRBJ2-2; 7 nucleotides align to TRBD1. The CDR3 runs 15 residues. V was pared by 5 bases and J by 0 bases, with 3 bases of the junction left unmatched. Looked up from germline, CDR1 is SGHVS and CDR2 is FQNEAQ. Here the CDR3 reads CASSPGTANTGELFF. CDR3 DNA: TGTGCCAGCAGCCCCGGGACAGCGAACACCGGGGAGCTGTTTTTT.

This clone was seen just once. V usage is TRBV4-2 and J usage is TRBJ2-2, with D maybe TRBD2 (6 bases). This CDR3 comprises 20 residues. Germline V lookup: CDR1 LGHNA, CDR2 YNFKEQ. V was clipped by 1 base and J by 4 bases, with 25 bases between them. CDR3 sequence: CASSQVPSGRGGAGTGELFF. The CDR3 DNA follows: TGTGCCAGCAGCCAAGTTCCCTCCGGTCGAGGAGGGGCGGGCACCGGGGAGCTGTTTTTT.

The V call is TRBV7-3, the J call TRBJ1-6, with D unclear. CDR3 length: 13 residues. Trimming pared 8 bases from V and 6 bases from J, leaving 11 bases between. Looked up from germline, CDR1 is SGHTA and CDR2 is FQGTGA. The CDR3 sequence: CASQAGSNSPLHF. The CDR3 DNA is TGTGCCAGCCAGGCAGGAAGTAATTCACCCCTCCACTTT. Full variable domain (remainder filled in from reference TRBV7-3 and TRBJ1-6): GAGVSQTPSNKVTEKGKYVELRCDPISGHTALYWYRQSLGQGPEFLIYFQGTGAADDSGLPNDRFFAVRPEGSVSTLKIQRTERGDSAVYLCASQAGSNSPLHFGNGTRLTVT.

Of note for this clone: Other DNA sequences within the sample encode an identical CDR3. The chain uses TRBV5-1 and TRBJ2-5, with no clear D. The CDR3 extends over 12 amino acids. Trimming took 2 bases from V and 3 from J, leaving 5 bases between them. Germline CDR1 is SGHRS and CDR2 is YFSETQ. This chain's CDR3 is CASSLGKETQYF. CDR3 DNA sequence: TGCGCCAGCAGCTTAGGGAAAGAGACCCAGTACTTC.

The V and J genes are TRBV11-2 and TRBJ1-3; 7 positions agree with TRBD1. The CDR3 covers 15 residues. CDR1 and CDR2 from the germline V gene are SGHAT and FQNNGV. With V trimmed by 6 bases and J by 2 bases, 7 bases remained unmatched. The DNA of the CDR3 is TGTGCCAGCAGGAGAGCAGGGGGTCCTGGAAACACCATATATTTT. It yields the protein CASRRAGGPGNTIYF.

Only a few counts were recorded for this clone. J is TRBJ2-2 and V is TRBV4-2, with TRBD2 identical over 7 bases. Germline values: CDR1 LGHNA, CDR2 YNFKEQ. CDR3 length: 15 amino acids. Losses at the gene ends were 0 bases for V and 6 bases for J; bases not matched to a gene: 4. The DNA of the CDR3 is TGTGCCAGCAGCCAAGAGGCTAGCGGAGCCGGGGAGCTGTTTTTT. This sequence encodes CASSQEASGAGELFF.

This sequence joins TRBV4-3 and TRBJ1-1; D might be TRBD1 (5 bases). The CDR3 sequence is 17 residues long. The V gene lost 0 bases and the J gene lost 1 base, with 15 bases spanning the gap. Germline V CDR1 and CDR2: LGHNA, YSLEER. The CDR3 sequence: CASSQDWEGFGNTEAFF. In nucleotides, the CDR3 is TGCGCCAGCAGCCAAGATTGGGAGGGGTTTGGGAACACTGAAGCTTTCTTT.

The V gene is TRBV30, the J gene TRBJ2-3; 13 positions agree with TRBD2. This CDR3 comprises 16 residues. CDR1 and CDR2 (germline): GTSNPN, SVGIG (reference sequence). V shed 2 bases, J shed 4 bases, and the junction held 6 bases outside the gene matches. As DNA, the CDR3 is TGTGCCTGGAGTCCAATCGGACTAGCGGGAGCAGATACGCAGTATTTT. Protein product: CAWSPIGLAGADTQYF.

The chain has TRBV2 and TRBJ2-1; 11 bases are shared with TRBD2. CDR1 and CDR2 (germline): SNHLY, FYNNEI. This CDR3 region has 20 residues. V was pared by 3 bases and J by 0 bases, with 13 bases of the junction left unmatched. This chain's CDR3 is CASSDLASGRSSSSYNEQFF. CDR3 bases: TGTGCCAGCAGTGATTTGGCTAGCGGGAGGTCTTCGAGCTCCTACAATGAGCAGTTCTTC. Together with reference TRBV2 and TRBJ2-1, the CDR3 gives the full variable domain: EPEVTQTPSHQVTQMGQEVILRCVPISNHLYFYWYRQILGQKVEFLVSFYNNEISEKSEIFDDQFSVERPDGSNFTLKIRSTKLEDSAMYFCASSDLASGRSSSSYNEQFFGPGTRLTVL.

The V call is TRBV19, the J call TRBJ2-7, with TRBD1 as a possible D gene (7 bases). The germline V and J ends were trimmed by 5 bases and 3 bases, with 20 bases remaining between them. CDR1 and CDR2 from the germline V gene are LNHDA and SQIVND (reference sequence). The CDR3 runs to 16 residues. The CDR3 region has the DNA TGTGCCAGTAGTTTAACGCCAGGGGGGTCAGTCTACGAGCAGTACTTC. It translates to CASSLTPGGSVYEQYF. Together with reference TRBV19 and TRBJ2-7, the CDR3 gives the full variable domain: DGGITQSPKYLFRKEGQNVTLSCEQNLNHDAMYWYRQDPGQGLRLIYYSQIVNDFQKGDIAEGYSVSREKKESFPLTVTSAQKNPTAFYLCASSLTPGGSVYEQYFGPGTRLTVT.

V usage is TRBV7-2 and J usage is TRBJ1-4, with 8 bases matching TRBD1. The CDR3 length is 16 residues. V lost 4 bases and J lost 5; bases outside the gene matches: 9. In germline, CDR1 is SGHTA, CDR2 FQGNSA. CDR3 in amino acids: CASSWGGQGLNEKLFF. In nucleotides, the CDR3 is TGTGCCAGCAGCTGGGGCGGACAGGGATTAAATGAAAAACTGTTTTTT.

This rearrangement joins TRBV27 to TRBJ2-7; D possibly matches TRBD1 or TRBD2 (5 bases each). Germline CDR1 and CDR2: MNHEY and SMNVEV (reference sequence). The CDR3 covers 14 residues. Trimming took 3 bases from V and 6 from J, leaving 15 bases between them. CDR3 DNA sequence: TGTGCCAGCAGTTTGGGACCAGTCAGGAGCGAGCAGTACTTC. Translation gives CASSLGPVRSEQYF.

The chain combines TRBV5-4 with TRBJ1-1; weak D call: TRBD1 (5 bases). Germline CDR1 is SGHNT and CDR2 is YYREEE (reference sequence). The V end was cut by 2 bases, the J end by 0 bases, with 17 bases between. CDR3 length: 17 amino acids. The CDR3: CASSFGGRRIMNTEAFF. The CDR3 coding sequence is TGTGCCAGCAGCTTTGGGGGACGCCGGATTATGAACACTGAAGCTTTCTTT.

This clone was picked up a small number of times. For the CDR3, the DNA is TGTGCCAGCAGCTGGACTTCGGGGGGTGATCAACCTCACGAGCAGTACTTC. Encoded protein: CASSWTSGGDQPHEQYF. This chain links TRBV7-8 with TRBJ2-7, with 7 bases lining up with TRBD2. CDR1 is SGHVS, CDR2 FQNEAQ, per germline. Trimming took 4 bases from V and 5 from J; bases not matched to a gene: 17. The length of the CDR3 is 17 residues.

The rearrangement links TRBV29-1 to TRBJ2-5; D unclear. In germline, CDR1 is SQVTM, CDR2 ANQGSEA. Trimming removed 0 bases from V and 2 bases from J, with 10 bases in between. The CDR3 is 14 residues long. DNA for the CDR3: TGCAGCGTTGAAGATGGACGGGTACAAGAGACCCAGTACTTC. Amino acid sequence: CSVEDGRVQETQYF.

The CDR3 DNA follows: TGTGCCTGGAGTGCGACAGGGGTCGAGCAGTACTTC. Its translation: CAWSATGVEQYF. The chain couples TRBV30 to TRBJ2-7; 8 positions match TRBD1. Unmatched junction bases numbered 2, after V lost 1 base and J lost 6 bases. Germline V gene sequence: CDR1 GTSNPN, CDR2 SVGIG (reference sequence). This CDR3 is built from 12 residues.